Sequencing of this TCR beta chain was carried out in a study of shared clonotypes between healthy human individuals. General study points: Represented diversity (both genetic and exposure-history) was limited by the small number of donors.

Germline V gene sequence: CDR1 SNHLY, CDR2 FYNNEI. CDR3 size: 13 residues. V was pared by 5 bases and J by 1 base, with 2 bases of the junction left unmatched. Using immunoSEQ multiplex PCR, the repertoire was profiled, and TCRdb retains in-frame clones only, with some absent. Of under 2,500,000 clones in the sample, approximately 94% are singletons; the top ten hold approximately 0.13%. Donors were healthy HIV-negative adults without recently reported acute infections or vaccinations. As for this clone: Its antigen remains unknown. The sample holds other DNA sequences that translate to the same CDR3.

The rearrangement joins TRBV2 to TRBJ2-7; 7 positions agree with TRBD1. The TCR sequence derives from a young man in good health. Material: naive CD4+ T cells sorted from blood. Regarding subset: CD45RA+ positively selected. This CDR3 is CASSRQGSYEQYF. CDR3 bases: TGTGCCAGCAGTCGACAGGGTTCCTACGAGCAGTACTTC.